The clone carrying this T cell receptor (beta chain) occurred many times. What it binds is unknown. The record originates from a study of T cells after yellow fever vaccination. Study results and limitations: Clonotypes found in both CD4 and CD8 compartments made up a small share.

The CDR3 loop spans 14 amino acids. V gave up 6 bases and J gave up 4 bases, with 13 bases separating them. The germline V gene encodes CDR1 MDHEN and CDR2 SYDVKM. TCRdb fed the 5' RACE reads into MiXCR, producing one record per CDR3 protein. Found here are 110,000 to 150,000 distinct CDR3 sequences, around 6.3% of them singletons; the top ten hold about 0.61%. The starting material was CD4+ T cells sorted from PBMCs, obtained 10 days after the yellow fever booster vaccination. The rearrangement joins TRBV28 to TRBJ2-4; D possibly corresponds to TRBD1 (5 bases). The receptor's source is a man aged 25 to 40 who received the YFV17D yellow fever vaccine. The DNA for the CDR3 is TGTGCCAGCAGCCCTGGACAACCAAAAAACATTCAGTACTTC. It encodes CASSPGQPKNIQYF.